This paragraph covers one T cell receptor (beta chain) sequence. The data were obtained in a study of blood T cell repertoires in COVID-19. On the study more broadly: There were acute and convalescent COVID-19 samples, and they came from the United States, Italy and Spain. From T cells, B-cell-depleted T cells, or PBMCs came the material, which was cDNA or gDNA.

Per the study methods: Amplified reference gene primers provided the basis for estimating nucleated cell counts. Measured with immunoSEQ multiplex PCR; TCRdb has only the in-frame clones, and not every one. Clone size and V and J calls were adopted from that table, with D and trimming inferred from the DNA. The data contain about 240,000 clones, around 88% of them singletons. The ends were cut back, 0 bases at V and 5 bases at J, with 8 bases in the middle. Germline V gene data show CDR1 as SGHRS and CDR2 as YFSETQ. The CDR3 is made up of 14 amino acids. Sequencing used peripheral blood. This clonotype was obtained from a man older than 75 with acute or convalescent COVID-19. The rearrangement uses TRBV5-1 and TRBJ1-4; D call uncertain. The CDR3 DNA reads as TGCGCCAGCAGCTTGGAGCTACGGAATGAAAAACTGTTTTTT. This gives the protein CASSLELRNEKLFF.